A single T cell receptor (beta chain) is shown here with its context. Its target is not known. This sample is part of a study of CD4 T cells in relation to SARS-CoV-2 and coronaviruses. Germline assignment: CDR1 MNHEY and CDR2 SVGEGT. This CDR3 has 13 amino acids. The V gene end was trimmed by 6 bases and the J gene end by 5 bases; junction bases not matched to a gene: 2. CD4+ T cells from unexposed donors were obtained before the COVID-19 pandemic (2011-2018). After nine to ten days of culture, CD4+ T cells were isolated. General study findings and limits: SARS-CoV-2-driven expansion was significantly weaker in crossreactive than monoreactive clones.

Sequencing used immunoSEQ multiplex PCR; TCRdb keeps in-frame clones, though not all of them. This sample has around 20,000 clones, with about 80% found just once. The receptor comes from a human donor in good health. Input material: CD4+ T cells from PBMCs, cultured in vitro. The rearrangement joins TRBV6-2 or TRBV6-3 to TRBJ1-2; 11 nucleotides match TRBD1. The CDR3 loop is CASSRDRGYGYTF. CDR3 coding DNA: TGTGCCAGCAGCCGGGACAGGGGGTATGGCTACACCTTC.